The clone carrying this TCR beta chain was seen only a few times. Antigen: not known. The data originate from a study of breast tumors, draining lymph nodes, adjacent tissues. The CDR3 contains 15 residues. V gave up 1 base and J gave up 6 bases, with 13 bases separating them. Germline V CDR1 and CDR2: SGHDT, YYEEEE. Axillary draining lymph nodes of breast cancer patients supplied the node samples. Study results and limitations: Data only fit, rather than demonstrated, lymph node origin of most tumor T cells.

In TCRdb, the multiplex PCR reads were re-called with MiXCR into one record per CDR3 protein. The sample lists approximately 230,000 distinct CDR3 sequences; about 34% were seen once. The clonotype comes from a female donor with breast cancer. Some clones in this sample may be carry-over from other donors' samples. The source material was axillary lymph node tissue. The chain joins TRBV5-6 to TRBJ2-2; D might be TRBD1 (5 bases). CDR3 protein: CASSLLQASAGELFF. In DNA, the CDR3 is TGTGCCAGCAGCTTGTTACAGGCGAGCGCCGGGGAGCTGTTTTTT.